This TCR beta chain appears in the sequencing data of a study of CD8 T cells in Susac syndrome (dated by TCRdb to about 2019). Looking at the study overall: Among the Susac syndrome patients who were sequenced, clinically active disease was present in more than 5 and clinical remission was observed in 8 or 9. At the time of blood withdrawal, Susac syndrome patients were either therapy-naive, taking corticosteroids (with some also receiving IVIg), or on IVIg alone. Repertoire sequencing was used to test whether CD8+ T cell activation and differentiation in Susac syndrome was antigen driven. The clonality of the CD8+ T cell repertoire was compared across over 10 healthy donors, about 14 Susac syndrome patients and roughly 15 multiple sclerosis patients.

Peripheral blood CD8+ and CD4+ T cells from healthy donors, Susac syndrome patients and multiple sclerosis patients were profiled using high-throughput TCR beta sequencing. The Susac syndrome patients fulfilled recently defined diagnostic criteria for either definite or probable disease. Bulk CD8+ and CD4+ T cells were purified magnetically by negative isolation, whereas CD8+ TEMRA cells were enriched by FACS. Blood was drawn into EDTA tubes, processed within 24 hours, and PBMCs were isolated by density gradient centrifugation. PBMCs intended for TCR sequencing were cryopreserved in liquid nitrogen and thawed later in a water bath at 37 degrees C. Purity of sorted or isolated CD4+, CD8+ and CD8+ TEMRA cells was at least 90%. RNA was extracted using the RNeasy kit, and roughly 0.45 to 1 microgram was reverse transcribed with random hexamers. The immunoSEQ multiplex PCR assay, which covers 54 Vbeta and 13 Jbeta segments, was used to amplify TCR beta CDR3 regions. To correct PCR amplification bias, a synthetic template baseline was used for both primer optimization and computational correction. Per the authors' processing: Reads were annotated to V, D and J genes per IMGT and analyzed with immunoSEQ Analyzer, keeping only productive sequences. Clonality was calculated as one minus the Shannon entropy normalized by log2 of the number of productive unique sequences. For each patient and control, public and private clones were evaluated within the 100 most prevalent clones. Clones were defined as Susac-specific when absent from the healthy and MS cohorts, from roughly 1,000 published viral clones and from other ImmuneACCESS disease sequences. TCRdb reprocessed the public reads (quality trimming at Q25 with fastp, clone calling with MiXCR) and kept in-frame beta chains. A single entry per CDR3 protein holds the most common genes and DNA from its merged rows. The V and J calls were not made by the authors but by TCRdb's processing. This sample comprises 92,000 or so distinct CDR3 sequences, approximately 96% of them detected only once. The ten top clones hold approximately 0.62% of the sample.

CDR1 and CDR2, per the germline V gene (reference sequence), are DFQATT and SNEGSKA. Inclusive of the bounding cysteine and phenylalanine, the CDR3 is 14 residues long. Only the CDR3 part of the read is kept: 42 bases, read in frame from the first base. V lost 3 bases and J lost 4 bases; the stretch between them is 13 bases long. The full study reports these points: The study acknowledged that relatively few individuals were included in the TCR sequencing and HLA analysis. Clonal expansion was observed in Susac syndrome CD8+ repertoires, with the highest expansion in CD8+ TEMRA cells and greater expansion in clinically active than in remitting patients. Looking at Susac-specific public clones, the researchers identified around 15 in the total CD8+ repertoire and roughly 5 in the CD8+ TEMRA repertoire.

A single count supports this clonotype. What this receptor recognizes is not known. Within one base of it there is no much larger clone, and no base qualities were kept. Resting on one read, the evidence is weak. Sequenced material: CD8+ T cells from PBMCs. The chain is encoded by TRBV20-1 joined to TRBJ1-5, with no D gene named confidently. The sequence was collected from a human donor with Susac syndrome. The nucleotide sequence is TGCAGTGCTAGTTTAGTCAGTTTTAATCAGCCCCAGCATTTT. This sequence encodes CSASLVSFNQPQHF.